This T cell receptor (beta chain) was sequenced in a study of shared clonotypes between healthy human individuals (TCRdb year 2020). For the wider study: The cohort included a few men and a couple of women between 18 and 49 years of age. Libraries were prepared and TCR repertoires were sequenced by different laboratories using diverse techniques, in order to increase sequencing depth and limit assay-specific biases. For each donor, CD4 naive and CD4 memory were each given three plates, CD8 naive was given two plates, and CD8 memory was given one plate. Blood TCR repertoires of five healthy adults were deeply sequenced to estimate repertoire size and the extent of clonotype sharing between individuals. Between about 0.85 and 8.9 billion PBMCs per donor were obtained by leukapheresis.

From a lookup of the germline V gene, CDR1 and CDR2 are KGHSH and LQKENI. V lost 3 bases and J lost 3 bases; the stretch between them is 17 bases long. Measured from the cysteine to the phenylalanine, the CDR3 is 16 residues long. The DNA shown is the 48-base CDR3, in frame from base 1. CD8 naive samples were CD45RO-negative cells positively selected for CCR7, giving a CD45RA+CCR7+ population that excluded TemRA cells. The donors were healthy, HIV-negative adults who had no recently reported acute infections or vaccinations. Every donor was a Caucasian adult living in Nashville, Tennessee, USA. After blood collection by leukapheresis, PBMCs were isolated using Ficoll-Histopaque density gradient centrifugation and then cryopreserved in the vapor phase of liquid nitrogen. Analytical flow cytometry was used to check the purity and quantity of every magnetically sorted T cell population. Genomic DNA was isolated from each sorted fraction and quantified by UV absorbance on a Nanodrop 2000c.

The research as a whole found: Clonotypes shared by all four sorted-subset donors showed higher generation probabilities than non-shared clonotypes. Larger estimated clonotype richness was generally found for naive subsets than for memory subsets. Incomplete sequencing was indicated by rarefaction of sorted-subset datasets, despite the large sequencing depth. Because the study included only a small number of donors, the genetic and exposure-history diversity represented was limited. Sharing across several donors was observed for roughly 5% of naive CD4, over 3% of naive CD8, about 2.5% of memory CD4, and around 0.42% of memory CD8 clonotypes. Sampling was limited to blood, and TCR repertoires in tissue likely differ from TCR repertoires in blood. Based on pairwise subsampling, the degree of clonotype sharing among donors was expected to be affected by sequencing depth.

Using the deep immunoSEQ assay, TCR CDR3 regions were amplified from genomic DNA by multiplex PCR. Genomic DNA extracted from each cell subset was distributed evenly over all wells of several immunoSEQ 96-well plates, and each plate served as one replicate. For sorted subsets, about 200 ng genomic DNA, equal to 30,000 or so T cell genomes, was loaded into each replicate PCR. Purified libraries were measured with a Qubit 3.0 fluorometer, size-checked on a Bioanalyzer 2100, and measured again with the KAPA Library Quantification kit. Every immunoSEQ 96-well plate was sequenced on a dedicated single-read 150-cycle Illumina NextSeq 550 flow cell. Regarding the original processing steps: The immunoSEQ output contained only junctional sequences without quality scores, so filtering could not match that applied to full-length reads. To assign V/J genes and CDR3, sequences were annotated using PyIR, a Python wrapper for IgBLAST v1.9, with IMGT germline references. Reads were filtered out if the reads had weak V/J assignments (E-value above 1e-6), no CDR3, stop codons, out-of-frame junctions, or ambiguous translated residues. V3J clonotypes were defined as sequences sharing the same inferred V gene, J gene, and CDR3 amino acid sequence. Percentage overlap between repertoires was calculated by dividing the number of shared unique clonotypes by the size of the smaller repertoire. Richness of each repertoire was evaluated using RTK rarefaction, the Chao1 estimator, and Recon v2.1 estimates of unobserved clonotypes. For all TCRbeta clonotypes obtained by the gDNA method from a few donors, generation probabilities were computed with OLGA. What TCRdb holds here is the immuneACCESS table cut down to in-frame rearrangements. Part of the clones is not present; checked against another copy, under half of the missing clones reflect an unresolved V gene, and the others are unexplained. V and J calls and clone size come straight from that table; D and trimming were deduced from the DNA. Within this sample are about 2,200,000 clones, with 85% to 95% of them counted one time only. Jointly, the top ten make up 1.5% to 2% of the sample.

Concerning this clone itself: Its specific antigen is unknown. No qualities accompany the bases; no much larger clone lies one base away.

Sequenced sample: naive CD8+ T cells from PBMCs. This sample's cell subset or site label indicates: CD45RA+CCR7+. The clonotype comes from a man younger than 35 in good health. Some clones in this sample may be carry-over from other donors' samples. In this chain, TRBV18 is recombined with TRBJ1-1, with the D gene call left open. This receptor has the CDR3 CASSPPNFGGDTEAFF. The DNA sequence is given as TGTGCCAGCTCACCCCCAAACTTCGGCGGGGACACTGAAGCTTTCTTT.